A single sample is the source of the 21 T cell receptor beta chains below, sequenced in a study of T cell responses to AZD1222 COVID-19 vaccine listed by TCRdb under 2021. Sample time point, as interpreted from the label and publication: baseline before first vaccination. This specimen's treatment or condition label, interpreted: meningococcal conjugate vaccine given as trial control. Library prep was done by the immunoSEQ multiplex PCR assay. Not all clones reach the TCRdb copy of this immuneACCESS table, which keeps in-frame sequences only. Checked studies attribute under half of the gap to unresolved V genes and leave the rest unexplained. This sample lists some 200,000 clones; under 95% were detected once. The ten biggest clones cover roughly 1% of the sample. The input for sequencing was peripheral blood, taken on day 0 of MenACWY control vaccination. Source of these receptors: an adult in good health.

The gene calls are TRBV12-3 or TRBV12-4 and TRBJ1-2; 7 nucleotides match TRBD1. The CDR3 length is 12 residues. With V trimmed by 8 bases and J by 5 bases, 5 bases remained unmatched. CDR3 loop: CASRGTEYGYTF. The DNA for the CDR3 is TGTGCCAGCCGAGGGACAGAATATGGCTACACCTTC.

This clone was seen more than once but under ten times. The chain joins TRBV28 to TRBJ1-2, with 10 bases fitting TRBD1. Trimming at V came to 11 bases and at J to 8 bases, leaving 11 bases not matched to a gene. The CDR3 extends over 13 amino acids. CDR1 and CDR2 from the germline V gene are MDHEN and SYDVKM. For the CDR3, the DNA is TGTGCCGGTTCGGGACAGGGGTCGGGCGGCTACACCTTC. The encoded protein is CAGSGQGSGGYTF.

CDR3 nucleotide sequence: TGTGCCAGCAGCTTGGCGGAAGCTTATGGCTACACCTTC. It yields the protein CASSLAEAYGYTF. The genes are TRBV5-5 and TRBJ1-2, with D unresolved. The CDR3 is 13 amino acids. V lost 0 bases and J 5 bases, leaving 8 bases between the germline ends. The germline CDR1 and CDR2 sequences are SGHKS and YYEKEE (reference sequence).

The chain employs TRBV5-6 and TRBJ2-5; 9 nucleotides align to TRBD2. Germline V gene lookup returns CDR1 SGHDT and CDR2 YYEEEE. The CDR3 has 16 amino acids. Losses at the gene ends were 3 bases for V and 7 bases for J; bases not matched to a gene: 13. For the CDR3, the DNA is TGTGCCAGCAGCTGGGTGTCGCGGGGGGGCCGGGGGACCCAGTACTTC. Translation: CASSWVSRGGRGTQYF.

V is TRBV3-1 (or the pseudogene TRBV3-2) and J is TRBJ2-2, with D hard to call. CDR3 length: 16 residues. V was pared by 1 base and J by 0 bases, with 9 bases between. Per the germline V gene, CDR1 is LGHDT and CDR2 is YNNKEL (reference sequence). The CDR3 DNA follows: TGTGCCAGCAGCCAAGGGCTCCTATCGAACACCGGGGAGCTGTTTTTT. Translating gives CASSQGLLSNTGELFF.

The chain employs TRBV28 and TRBJ1-2; D is possibly TRBD1 (6 bases). V lost 5 bases to trimming and J lost 1 base, with 17 bases between them. The germline gives CDR1 MDHEN, CDR2 SYDVKM. The CDR3 sequence is 16 residues long. In DNA form, the CDR3 reads TGTGCCAGCAGTCTACCTACAGGGAGTTATAACTATGGCTACACCTTC. This codes for CASSLPTGSYNYGYTF.

The gene calls are TRBV4-3 and TRBJ1-6, with a possible D match to TRBD1 (6 bases). The length of the CDR3 is 16 residues. V lost 0 bases, J lost 11 bases, and 17 bases lay in between. CDR1 and CDR2 (germline): LGHNA, YSLEER. CDR3 sequence (DNA): TGCGCCAGCAGCCAAGATTGGGCACAGGGTTGGGCACCCCTCCACTTT. This encodes CASSQDWAQGWAPLHF.

About this clone itself: This same CDR3 is encoded by further DNA sequences in the sample. The gene calls are TRBV3-1 (or the pseudogene TRBV3-2) and TRBJ1-3; D uncertain. V was clipped by 8 bases and J by 7 bases, with 6 bases between them. The V gene's germline CDR1 is LGHDT and CDR2 YNNKEL (reference sequence). This CDR3 contains 10 residues. CDR3 DNA: TGTGCCAGCTCCGGCAACACCATATATTTT. It encodes CASSGNTIYF.

This chain joins TRBV19 and TRBJ1-5; unclear D gene. The length of the CDR3 is 14 residues. Germline CDR1 LNHDA, CDR2 SQIVND (reference sequence). V lost 5 bases, J lost 3 bases, and 11 bases lay in between. This CDR3 reads CASSQQEINQPQHF. CDR3 coding DNA: TGTGCCAGTAGTCAGCAGGAGATCAATCAGCCCCAGCATTTT.

The gene calls are TRBV12-3 or TRBV12-4 and TRBJ1-1; D not certain. V gave up 7 bases and J gave up 1 base, with 10 bases separating them. The CDR3 has 13 residues. The DNA for the CDR3 is TGTGCCAGCACACAGAGGGAGAACACTGAAGCTTTCTTT. Its translation is CASTQRENTEAFF.

The chain links TRBV4-2 to TRBJ2-3, with a possible D match to TRBD2 (6 bases). The V end was cut by 1 base, the J end by 2 bases, with 10 bases between. CDR3 length equals 15 residues. Germline V gives CDR1 LGHNA, CDR2 YNFKEQ. The CDR3 region has the DNA TGTGCCAGCAGCCAAGTTGGCGGGATCACAGATACGCAGTATTTT. Translating it yields CASSQVGGITDTQYF.

This chain joins TRBV27 and TRBJ1-1, with TRBD1 identical over 7 bases. J lost 0 bases, V lost 2 bases, and 6 bases had no gene match. CDR1 and CDR2 from the germline V gene are MNHEY and SMNVEV (reference sequence). The CDR3 is 16 amino acids. CDR3 sequence: CASSLQGVYLNTEAFF. DNA for the CDR3: TGTGCCAGCAGTTTACAGGGGGTATATTTGAACACTGAAGCTTTCTTT.

This clone was found once. The gene calls are TRBV3-1 (or the pseudogene TRBV3-2) and TRBJ2-1; TRBD1 matches at 9 bases. Germline CDR1 and CDR2: LGHDT and YNNKEL (reference sequence). J was trimmed by 4 bases and V by 4 bases; bases with no gene match: 5. The CDR3 is 15 residues long. The CDR3 sequence is CASSPQGAPYNEQFF. The CDR3 region has the DNA TGTGCCAGCAGCCCACAGGGGGCCCCTTACAATGAGCAGTTCTTC.

This chain joins TRBV19 and TRBJ2-7; a weak D match, TRBD1 (6 bases). Germline V gives CDR1 LNHDA, CDR2 SQIVND (reference sequence). With 6 bases removed from V and 3 bases from J, the gap between germline ends came to 21 bases. CDR3 length equals 16 residues. CDR3 amino acids: CASRPDRGRGIYEQYF. The CDR3 DNA reads TGTGCCAGTAGGCCTGACCGGGGCAGGGGAATCTACGAGCAGTACTTC.

The chain joins TRBV6-5 to TRBJ1-3; D uncertain. The CDR3 spans 15 residues. V was pared by 6 bases and J by 1 base, with 13 bases between. The germline CDR1 and CDR2 sequences are MNHEY and SVGAGI. The CDR3 region has the DNA TGTGCCAGCAGCTACGATTCAGGATCTGGAAACACCATATATTTT. It yields the protein CASSYDSGSGNTIYF.

The DNA for the CDR3 is TGTGCCAGCAGTTTACTCTTAGGCCAAAGGGGTGGCTACACCTTC. Its protein product is CASSLLLGQRGGYTF. The rearrangement joins TRBV28 to TRBJ1-2; perhaps TRBD1 as D (5 bases). This CDR3 region has 15 residues. V gave up 2 bases and J gave up 7 bases, with 17 bases separating them. From germline, CDR1 is MDHEN and CDR2 SYDVKM.

CDR3 sequence: CASSLRRSSYNEQFF. As DNA, the CDR3 is TGTGCCAGCAGCTTACGGCGGAGCTCCTACAATGAGCAGTTCTTC. This chain uses TRBV5-6 with TRBJ2-1; D ambiguous. This CDR3 spans 15 amino acids. Germline CDR1 SGHDT, CDR2 YYEEEE. V lost 2 bases to trimming and J lost 0 bases, with 9 bases between them.

The chain uses TRBV29-1 and TRBJ1-1; D is unclear. Germline V lookup: CDR1 SQVTM, CDR2 ANQGSEA. Trimming removed 7 bases from V and 8 bases from J, with 17 bases in between. The CDR3 has 12 residues. CDR3: CSGRTVGVEAFF. The CDR3 DNA sequence: TGCAGCGGAAGGACGGTGGGTGTCGAAGCTTTCTTT.

The gene calls are TRBV28 and TRBJ1-2, with D perhaps matching TRBD1 (5 bases). From germline, CDR1 is MDHEN and CDR2 SYDVKM. The CDR3 is made up of 12 amino acids. V was clipped by 5 bases and J by 4 bases, with 8 bases between them. Written as DNA, the CDR3 is TGTGCCAGCAGTGCGGGGGTCTATGGCTACACCTTC. This translates into CASSAGVYGYTF.

The V and J genes are TRBV30 and TRBJ2-6; D not certain. CDR3 length: 12 residues. The V end lost 6 bases, the J end lost 2 bases, and 5 bases lay between the germline ends. Germline assignment: CDR1 GTSNPN and CDR2 SVGIG (reference sequence). CDR3 nucleotide sequence: TGTGCCTGCAGCCCTGGGGCCAACGTCCTGACTTTC. Protein product: CACSPGANVLTF.

This chain uses TRBV9 with TRBJ2-5, with D uncertain. The germline gives CDR1 SGDLS, CDR2 YYNGEE. V lost 4 bases to trimming and J lost 1 base, with 11 bases between them. The CDR3 contains 14 residues. The CDR3, as DNA: TGTGCCAGCAGCCGCATGGGTCTCCAAGAGACCCAGTACTTC. Translating gives CASSRMGLQETQYF.